Listed below are T cell receptor beta chains from one sample, sequenced in a study of tumor-infiltrating lymphocytes in localized non-small cell lung cancer. The protocol was immunoSEQ multiplex PCR, while the TCRdb copy is restricted to in-frame clones and leaves out a portion. The data contain around 3,800 clones, 60% to 85% of them singletons. Sequenced input: uninvolved lung tissue not adjacent to the tumor. The receptors originated from a human donor with non-small cell lung cancer. Both conserved end residues are part of each CDR3. A D gene is named only where the DNA matches it firmly. Not all rows give a size; the values are once, few, many and, for expanded clones, a class.

TGTGCCAGCAGTGACAGGGGGCAAGAGACCCAGTACTTC	CASSDRGQETQYF	large	TRBD1	TRBV6-1	TRBJ2-5
TGTGCCAGCAGCTTATTCGGTAACAGCGAAGCTTTCTTT	CASSLFGNSEAFF	.	.	TRBV7-2	TRBJ1-1
TGCGCCAGCAGTGAGGAAACGGGACAGGCGTTTAATGAGCAGTTCTTC	CASSEETGQAFNEQFF	.	TRBD1	TRBV10-1	TRBJ2-1
TGTGCCAGCAGGAGAGGACAGGGGATGAACACTGAAGCTTTCTTT	CASRRGQGMNTEAFF	.	TRBD1	TRBV6-5	TRBJ1-1
TGTGCCAGCAGTGAAGGGCAGGGGGCTTGGGAGACCCAGTACTTC	CASSEGQGAWETQYF	.	TRBD1	TRBV2	TRBJ2-5
TGTGCCAGTAGTCCTCGGGGAGACGATGAAAAACTGTTTTTT	CASSPRGDDEKLFF	.	.	TRBV19	TRBJ1-4
TGTGCCACGGGACCCAACACTGAAGCTTTCTTT	CATGPNTEAFF	large	.	TRBV6-5	TRBJ1-1
TGTGCCTGGAGTGGGGCAGCGGGAGAGACCCAGTACTTC	CAWSGAAGETQYF	.	.	TRBV30	TRBJ2-5
TGTGCCAGCAGCGAGTGGGCAGGGGAAGGGGTGGGCTACACCTTC	CASSEWAGEGVGYTF	.	.	TRBV6-5	TRBJ1-2
TGTGCCAGCAGCTATGGGGGGGCTTCCTACGAGCAGTACTTC	CASSYGGASYEQYF	.	.	TRBV11-3	TRBJ2-7
TGCGCCAGCAGCTTGGAACCGGTCTATGGCTACACCTTC	CASSLEPVYGYTF	.	.	TRBV5-1	TRBJ1-2
TGCGCCAGCAGCTTGGGAGATACAGCCACCTACGAGCAGTACTTC	CASSLGDTATYEQYF	.	.	TRBV5-1	TRBJ2-7
TGTGCCAGCAGCTTGGGGACCTATGAGCAGTTCTTC	CASSLGTYEQFF	.	.	TRBV5-5	TRBJ2-1
TGTGCCAGCAGTTCCTCAGATAATTCACCCCTCCACTTT	CASSSSDNSPLHF	.	.	TRBV28	TRBJ1-6
TGTGCCAGCAGCGTATGGTCCGGGGAGCTGTTTTTT	CASSVWSGELFF	.	.	TRBV9	TRBJ2-2
TGTGCCAGCAGCCCACAGCGCACGACAGGGGCCGGGGAGACCCAGTACTTC	CASSPQRTTGAGETQYF	.	TRBD1	TRBV7-2	TRBJ2-5
TGCGCCAGCAGCTCGACACCCGGACTAGCGGGAGGGAGGGAGACCCAGTACTTC	CASSSTPGLAGGRETQYF	.	TRBD2	TRBV5-1	TRBJ2-5
TGTGCCAGCAGCCCATCGGACAGGGAAGCTTTCTTT	CASSPSDREAFF	.	TRBD1	TRBV7-9	TRBJ1-1
TGTGCCAGAAGCCCGGTAGGACTAGCCCACCCTTTTTCCTACAATGAGCAGTTCTTC	CARSPVGLAHPFSYNEQFF	large	TRBD2	TRBV5-3	TRBJ2-1